The 26 T cell receptor beta chains below come from one sample, sequenced in a study of blood T cell repertoires in COVID-19. The repertoire was sequenced with immunoSEQ multiplex PCR; TCRdb's copy has only in-frame clones and lacks some. This sample has roughly 250,000 clones, with 70% to 90% found just once. The material sequenced was PBMCs or T cells enriched from blood (not recorded which). These receptors were obtained from a woman aged 40 to 50 with acute COVID-19.

The V and J genes are TRBV5-4 and TRBJ2-7; 8 nucleotides match TRBD1. The CDR3 has 13 residues. The germline gives CDR1 SGHNT, CDR2 YYREEE (reference sequence). The ends lost 2 bases at V and 7 bases at J; junction bases unmatched: 5. The CDR3 spells CASSFDRGVEQYF. The CDR3, as DNA: TGTGCCAGCAGCTTCGACAGGGGTGTAGAGCAGTACTTC.

This chain uses TRBV24-1 with TRBJ2-2, with D tentatively TRBD1 (5 bases). Germline V gives CDR1 KGHDR, CDR2 SFDVKD. Trimming removed 9 bases from V and 3 bases from J, with 16 bases in between. The CDR3 has 15 amino acids. This CDR3 is CATPPVGLDTGELFF. CDR3 coding DNA: TGTGCCACCCCGCCGGTGGGGCTTGACACCGGGGAGCTGTTTTTT.

The chain recombines TRBV11-2 with TRBJ2-2; possibly TRBD2 for D (7 bases). There are 16 residues in the CDR3. Germline V lookup: CDR1 SGHAT, CDR2 FQNNGV. Trimming took off 2 bases at V and 7 bases at J, with 17 bases between the two ends. The CDR3 coding sequence is TGTGCCAGCAGCTTATTTGGCGGGGGCGAGGGCGGGGAGCTGTTTTTT. It translates to CASSLFGGGEGGELFF.

The chain carries TRBV28 and TRBJ1-2; no clear D. The germline V gene has CDR1 MDHEN and CDR2 SYDVKM. CDR3 length: 13 residues. V lost 4 bases to trimming and J lost 3 bases, with 9 bases between them. The CDR3 is CASSSPGYYGYTF. Here the CDR3 DNA reads TGTGCCAGCAGTTCCCCCGGGTACTATGGCTACACCTTC.

The genes are TRBV5-1 and TRBJ2-2, with a tentative D call TRBD2 (5 bases). The CDR3 is 16 amino acids. Trimming stripped 4 bases from V and 1 base from J, with 14 bases between. CDR1 is SGHRS and CDR2 is YFSETQ in the germline V gene. DNA of the CDR3: TGCGCCAGCAGCATCAGGACGGGGATGAACACCGGGGAGCTGTTTTTT. Encoded protein: CASSIRTGMNTGELFF.

This chain links TRBV3-1 (or the pseudogene TRBV3-2) with TRBJ1-5; no clear D. CDR1 is LGHDT and CDR2 is YNNKEL in the germline V gene (reference sequence). With 0 bases removed from V and 4 bases from J, the gap between germline ends came to 10 bases. The CDR3 contains 15 residues. In DNA form, the CDR3 reads TGTGCCAGCAGCCAAGATGCCACAGAGAATCAGCCCCAGCATTTT. This translates into CASSQDATENQPQHF.

This chain uses TRBV7-9 with TRBJ1-1, with D possibly TRBD1 on 6 matching bases. This CDR3 has 13 residues. The V end was cut by 5 bases, the J end by 1 base, with 8 bases between. CDR1 is SEHNR, CDR2 FQNEAQ, per germline (reference sequence). In nucleotides, the CDR3 is TGTGCCAGCAGCCAGACAGGGAACACTGAAGCTTTCTTT. This codes for CASSQTGNTEAFF.

The chain joins TRBV11-3 to TRBJ2-5, with 10 nucleotides matching TRBD2. CDR3 length: 15 residues. Germline CDR1 is SGHNT and CDR2 is YENEEA. With 4 bases clipped from V and 3 bases from J, the junction kept 5 bases outside the gene matches. As DNA, the CDR3 is TGTGCCAGCAGCTATGTAGCGGGAGGAGAAGAGACCCAGTACTTC. This translates into CASSYVAGGEETQYF.

This clone was observed once. This chain connects TRBV2 to TRBJ2-7; 7 bases fit TRBD2. V lost 6 bases and J lost 2; bases outside the gene matches: 13. Germline values: CDR1 SNHLY, CDR2 FYNNEI. The CDR3 loop spans 16 amino acids. The CDR3: CASSAPRDYPTYEQYF. The CDR3 DNA reads as TGTGCCAGCAGCGCCCCTAGGGACTATCCTACCTACGAGCAGTACTTC.

V gene TRBV24-1 combines with J gene TRBJ2-1; TRBD2 matches at 7 bases. The CDR3 length is 10 residues. Germline V CDR1 and CDR2: KGHDR, SFDVKD. The CDR3 bases are TGTGCACCAGACCGGGACTATGAGTTCTTC. Its protein is CAPDRDYEFF.

V usage is TRBV27 and J usage is TRBJ1-5; D ambiguous. CDR3 length: 15 residues. Per the germline V gene, CDR1 is MNHEY and CDR2 is SMNVEV (reference sequence). The V end was cut by 0 bases, the J end by 5 bases, with 11 bases between. The CDR3 sequence is CASSLSEQRDQPQHF. The CDR3, as DNA: TGTGCCAGCAGTTTATCGGAACAACGGGATCAGCCCCAGCATTTT.

The CDR3 is CASSQDIQGSNQPQHF. The DNA of the CDR3 is TGTGCCAGCAGCCAAGATATACAGGGCAGCAATCAGCCCCAGCATTTT. The chain couples TRBV4-2 to TRBJ1-5, with D perhaps matching TRBD1 (6 bases). Germline CDR1 reads LGHNA; CDR2 reads YNFKEQ. V lost 0 bases and J 1 base, leaving 10 bases between the germline ends. This CDR3 has 16 residues.

This chain uses TRBV11-3 with TRBJ2-7; possible D gene TRBD1, 6 bases. In germline, CDR1 is SGHNT, CDR2 YENEEA. The CDR3 is 13 amino acids. Deletions cut 1 base from V and 9 bases from J, with 13 bases between. In DNA form, the CDR3 reads TGTGCCAGCAGCTTAGCCCCAGGGGATGGGCAGTACTTC. It translates to CASSLAPGDGQYF. The whole variable domain, filled in from reference TRBV11-3 and TRBJ2-7, reads EAGVVQSPRYKIIEKKQPVAFWCNPISGHNTLYWYLQNLGQGPELLIRYENEEAVDDSQLPKDRFSAERLKGVDSTLKIQPAELGDSAVYLCASSLAPGDGQYFGPGTRLTVT.

This sequence joins TRBV7-9 and TRBJ2-2; a weak D match, TRBD1 (5 bases). The CDR3 covers 16 residues. The ends were cut back, 4 bases at V and 0 bases at J, with 12 bases in the middle. Germline loops: CDR1 SEHNR, CDR2 FQNEAQ (reference sequence). This CDR3 reads CASSSTRAPNTGELFF. DNA of the CDR3: TGTGCCAGCAGCTCCACCAGGGCTCCGAACACCGGGGAGCTGTTTTTT.

This chain joins TRBV14 and TRBJ2-2; 9 bases agree with TRBD2. CDR1 and CDR2 (germline): SGHDN, FVKESK. The CDR3 runs 15 residues. The V gene end was trimmed by 0 bases and the J gene end by 8 bases; junction bases not matched to a gene: 4. Here the CDR3 reads CASSQDLAGLGELFF. Written as DNA, the CDR3 is TGTGCCAGCAGCCAAGATCTAGCGGGACTGGGGGAGCTGTTTTTT.

This chain links TRBV12-3 or TRBV12-4 with TRBJ2-1, with D maybe TRBD1 (5 bases). This CDR3 is 11 amino acids long. Trimming pared 6 bases from V and 8 bases from J, leaving 8 bases between. CDR3 amino acids: CASRRGDEQFF. CDR3 coding DNA: TGTGCCAGCAGAAGGGGCGATGAGCAGTTCTTC.

The genes are TRBV5-1 and TRBJ2-2; 8 bases fit TRBD2. The CDR3 is made up of 16 amino acids. J was trimmed by 3 bases and V by 0 bases; bases with no gene match: 4. Germline CDR1 and CDR2: SGHRS and YFSETQ. Here the CDR3 reads CASSLEGTRDTGELFF. The CDR3 DNA reads TGCGCCAGCAGCTTGGAAGGGACTAGGGACACCGGGGAGCTGTTTTTT. Complete variable domain (other parts from reference TRBV5-1 and TRBJ2-2): KAGVTQTPRYLIKTRGQQVTLSCSPISGHRSVSWYQQTPGQGLQFLFEYFSETQRNKGNFPGRFSGRQFSNSRSEMNVSTLELGDSALYLCASSLEGTRDTGELFFGEGSRLTVL.

The gene calls are TRBV11-3 and TRBJ2-7; 15 bases match TRBD2. CDR1 and CDR2 from the germline V gene are SGHNT and YENEEA. The CDR3 runs 16 residues. V shed 5 bases, J shed 5 bases, and the junction held 7 bases outside the gene matches. This CDR3 is CASSPGLAGGPNEQYF. The CDR3 bases are TGTGCCAGCAGCCCAGGACTAGCGGGAGGGCCAAACGAGCAGTACTTC.

The chain combines TRBV2 with TRBJ1-2; 10 bases map to TRBD1. The CDR3 spans 13 residues. After removal of 9 bases from V and 2 bases from J, the junction contained 3 bases not matched to a gene. Germline V lookup: CDR1 SNHLY, CDR2 FYNNEI. The CDR3 bases are TGTGCCAGACGACAGGGGGCAAACTATGGCTACACCTTC. This sequence encodes CARRQGANYGYTF.

The gene calls are TRBV10-2 and TRBJ1-2, with 7 bases lining up with TRBD1. V shed 2 bases, J shed 4 bases, and the junction held 1 base outside the gene matches. This CDR3 is 13 amino acids long. Germline lookup yields CDR1 WSHSY and CDR2 SAAADI. The CDR3: CASSEDRVYGYTF. The CDR3 coding sequence is TGCGCCAGCAGTGAGGACAGGGTCTATGGCTACACCTTC.

This chain uses TRBV4-1 with TRBJ2-1; D is possibly TRBD2 (6 bases). Germline CDR1 is MGHRA and CDR2 is YSYEKL. This CDR3 comprises 13 residues. The germline V and J ends were trimmed by 3 bases and 9 bases, with 12 bases remaining between them. DNA for the CDR3: TGCGCCAGCAGCCACCAGGAGGGGACTGAGCAGTTCTTC. It translates to CASSHQEGTEQFF.

The V gene is TRBV9, the J gene TRBJ2-1, with 8 nucleotides matching TRBD2. Germline lookup yields CDR1 SGDLS and CDR2 YYNGEE. This CDR3 region has 13 residues. Germline trimming cut 4 bases from V and 7 bases from J; bases unmatched to any gene: 4. The CDR3: CASSPRLANEQFF. As DNA, the CDR3 is TGTGCCAGCAGCCCCAGACTAGCGAATGAGCAGTTCTTC.

The chain is built from TRBV30 and TRBJ2-5, with TRBD1 identical over 7 bases. The V gene's germline CDR1 is GTSNPN and CDR2 SVGIG (reference sequence). The length of the CDR3 is 15 residues. V was pared by 3 bases and J by 4 bases, with 11 bases of the junction left unmatched. In DNA, the CDR3 is TGTGCCTGGAGCCTGGGAACAGGGGACCGAGAGACCCAGTACTTC. It translates to CAWSLGTGDRETQYF.

The genes are TRBV16 and TRBJ2-2; D gene uncertain. The CDR3 length is 13 residues. Germline assignment: CDR1 KGHSY and CDR2 FQNENV. The germline V and J ends were trimmed by 7 bases and 1 base, with 7 bases remaining between them. The CDR3 bases are TGTGCCAGCACGCGACAGAACACCGGGGAGCTGTTTTTT. The encoded protein is CASTRQNTGELFF.

The chain has TRBV7-2 and TRBJ2-1, with a tentative D call TRBD2 (6 bases). This CDR3 is 15 amino acids long. CDR1 and CDR2 from the germline V gene are SGHTA and FQGNSA. With 3 bases removed from V and 3 bases from J, the gap between germline ends came to 12 bases. The CDR3, as DNA: TGTGCCAGCAGCTTGACTAGTTTCCTCTACAATGAGCAGTTCTTC. It specifies CASSLTSFLYNEQFF.

The rearrangement links TRBV12-3 or TRBV12-4 to TRBJ2-1; D perhaps matches TRBD1 (6 bases). The CDR3 spans 13 residues. Trimming took 3 bases from V and 6 from J, leaving 9 bases between them. CDR3 region: CASSFRTVNEQFF. CDR3 bases: TGTGCCAGCAGTTTTAGGACAGTCAATGAGCAGTTCTTC.